This T cell receptor beta chain originates from a study of identical twins. Overall study results and limits: Among out-of-frame alpha sequences shared by twins, low generation probability occurred in excess.

This clonotype was counted only a few times. Its antigen is currently unknown. V lost 4 bases, J lost 12 bases, and 13 bases lay in between. CDR3 length equals 12 residues. Germline CDR1 ENHRY, CDR2 SYGVKD. Using its own MiXCR run on the 5' RACE reads, TCRdb lists one record per CDR3 protein. The table records around 490,000 distinct CDR3 sequences, over 11% of them present only once. The data also belong to a second study, concerning yellow fever vaccine responses in identical twins.

This sequence joins TRBV10-3 and TRBJ2-1, with TRBD2 as a possible D gene (6 bases). The receptor's source is a woman aged 18-30 years in good health. The sample taken for sequencing was CD4+ T cells sorted from blood. This CDR3 is CAISATSSGQFF. The CDR3 bases are TGTGCCATCAGTGCGACTAGTTCGGGGCAGTTCTTC.